Below are 3 T cell receptor beta chains sequenced from a single sample in a study of T cells after somatic rescue of genetic block. The method was immunoSEQ multiplex PCR; TCRdb's version includes in-frame clones alone and lacks a portion of them. The sample includes tens of thousands of clones, 85% to 90% of them seen just once. The sequenced material came from peripheral blood mononuclear cells (PBMCs). These receptors all come from a woman between 18 and 30 years old.

The V gene is TRBV28, the J gene TRBJ1-5, with D uncertain. V was shortened by 4 bases and J by 0 bases, with 16 bases between the two germline ends. Per germline, CDR1 MDHEN and CDR2 SYDVKM. This CDR3 has 17 residues. DNA of the CDR3: TGTGCCAGCAGTTCCTTTGACGGAGGGTATAGCAATCAGCCCCAGCATTTT. Amino acid sequence: CASSSFDGGYSNQPQHF. Full variable domain (outside the CDR3, taken from reference TRBV28 and TRBJ1-5): DVKVTQSSRYLVKRTGEKVFLECVQDMDHENMFWYRQDPGLGLRLIYFSYDVKMKEKGDIPEGYSVSREKKERFSLILESASTNQTSMYLCASSSFDGGYSNQPQHFGDGTRLSIL.

The V call is TRBV5-1, the J call TRBJ2-1; D ambiguous. CDR3 length: 15 amino acids. Trimming left V 0 bases short and J 7 bases short, with 14 bases between. The germline V gene has CDR1 SGHRS and CDR2 YFSETQ. CDR3 in amino acids: CASSLGGGPFNEQFF. CDR3 nucleotide sequence: TGCGCCAGCAGCTTGGGCGGCGGCCCTTTTAATGAGCAGTTCTTC.

V usage is TRBV5-6 and J usage is TRBJ1-6; D is perhaps TRBD1 (5 bases). The CDR3 is 15 amino acids. V was clipped by 4 bases and J by 6 bases, with 14 bases between them. Germline V CDR1 and CDR2: SGHDT, YYEEEE. CDR3 nucleotide sequence: TGTGCCAGCAGCGGGGCAGGGTCGGGTAATTCACCCCTCCACTTT. This translates into CASSGAGSGNSPLHF.